Following are 9 T cell receptor beta chains from one sample sequenced in a study of Tregs in tolerant kidney transplant recipients. Sequencing used immunoSEQ multiplex PCR; TCRdb keeps in-frame clones, though not all of them. The table records some 90,000 clones, roughly nine tenths of them present only once. Input material: CD8+ T cells from blood. The receptors were sampled from a human donor in good health.

The chain links TRBV6-5 to TRBJ1-5, with D tentatively TRBD1 (5 bases). CDR3 length: 13 residues. Per the germline V gene, CDR1 is MNHEY and CDR2 is SVGAGI. Trimming pared 7 bases from V and 7 bases from J, leaving 14 bases between. DNA for the CDR3: TGTGCCAGCACTACAGGACCCCTCCAGCCCCAGCATTTT. It yields the protein CASTTGPLQPQHF.

V and J are TRBV27 and TRBJ2-3; unclear D gene. Germline V gene sequence: CDR1 MNHEY, CDR2 SMNVEV (reference sequence). This CDR3 has 13 residues. Trimming stripped 1 base from V and 1 base from J, with 3 bases between. The DNA of the CDR3 is TGTGCCAGCAGTTTATTTCGCACAGATACGCAGTATTTT. This encodes CASSLFRTDTQYF.

This clone appeared once. V usage is TRBV6-1 and J usage is TRBJ2-7; D is uncertain. Germline CDR1 is MNHNS and CDR2 is SASEGT. Trimming pared 9 bases from V and 2 bases from J, leaving 17 bases between. CDR3 length: 14 residues. This CDR3 is CASKKFNFTYEQYF. CDR3 bases: TGTGCCAGTAAAAAGTTCAACTTTACCTACGAGCAGTACTTC.

The V and J genes are TRBV4-1 and TRBJ2-7; 11 positions agree with TRBD2. Losses at the gene ends were 2 bases for V and 2 bases for J; bases not matched to a gene: 2. Germline V CDR1 and CDR2: MGHRA, YSYEKL. This CDR3 region has 15 residues. CDR3 sequence reads: CASSQTSGRTYEQYF. The CDR3 nucleotides are TGCGCCAGCAGCCAAACTAGCGGGAGAACCTACGAGCAGTACTTC.

The V gene is TRBV30, the J gene TRBJ2-7; TRBD1 agrees at 10 bases. Germline V gene data show CDR1 as GTSNPN and CDR2 as SVGIG (reference sequence). Losses at the gene ends were 4 bases for V and 2 bases for J; bases not matched to a gene: 5. There are 14 residues in the CDR3. DNA for the CDR3: TGTGCCTGGACTGTCGGGACAGGGGCCTACGAGCAGTACTTC. It yields the protein CAWTVGTGAYEQYF.

The rearrangement links TRBV6-6 to TRBJ2-4; 11 bases match TRBD2. Germline lookup yields CDR1 MNHNY and CDR2 SVGAGI (reference sequence). V gave up 2 bases and J gave up 14 bases; unmatched junction bases: 8. The CDR3 extends over 14 amino acids. CDR3 nucleotides: TGTGCCAGCAGTTACGCCAACACGGGACTAGCGGAGTACTTC. Its translation is CASSYANTGLAEYF.

The rearrangement uses TRBV5-4 and TRBJ2-5; D might be TRBD2 (6 bases). CDR3 length: 14 amino acids. V was shortened by 4 bases and J by 3 bases, with 13 bases between the two germline ends. The germline gives CDR1 SGHNT, CDR2 YYREEE (reference sequence). The CDR3 sequence: CASSLFGEEETQYF. CDR3 DNA: TGTGCCAGCAGCCTCTTCGGGGAGGAAGAGACCCAGTACTTC.

The chain carries TRBV2 and TRBJ2-1; D unresolved. CDR1 and CDR2 (germline): SNHLY, FYNNEI. This CDR3 has 12 amino acids. V gave up 8 bases and J gave up 6 bases, with 11 bases separating them. CDR3 coding DNA: TGTGCCAGCTGTTTCCTCCTCAATGAGCAGTTCTTC. It specifies CASCFLLNEQFF.

This sequence joins TRBV7-9 and TRBJ1-4, with D perhaps TRBD1 (6 bases). The CDR3 covers 16 residues. Germline V gene sequence: CDR1 SEHNR, CDR2 FQNEAQ (reference sequence). Deletions cut 5 bases from V and 4 bases from J, with 17 bases between. In nucleotides, the CDR3 is TGTGCCAGCAGCCTGAATTTGCGGGACAATAATGAAAAACTGTTTTTT. Protein sequence: CASSLNLRDNNEKLFF.